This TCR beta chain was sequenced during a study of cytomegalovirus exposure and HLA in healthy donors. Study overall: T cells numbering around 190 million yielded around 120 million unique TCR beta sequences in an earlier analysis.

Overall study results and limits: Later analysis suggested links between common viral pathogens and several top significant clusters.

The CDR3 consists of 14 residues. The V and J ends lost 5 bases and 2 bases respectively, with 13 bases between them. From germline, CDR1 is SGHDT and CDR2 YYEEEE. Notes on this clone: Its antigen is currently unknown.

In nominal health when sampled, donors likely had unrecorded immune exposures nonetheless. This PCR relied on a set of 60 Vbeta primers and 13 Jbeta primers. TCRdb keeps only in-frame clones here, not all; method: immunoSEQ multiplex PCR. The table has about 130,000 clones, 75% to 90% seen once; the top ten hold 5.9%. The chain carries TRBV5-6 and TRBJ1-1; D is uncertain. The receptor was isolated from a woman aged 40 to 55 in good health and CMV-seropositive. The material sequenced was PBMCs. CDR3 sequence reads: CASSADWANTEAFF. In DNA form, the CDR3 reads TGTGCCAGCAGTGCGGACTGGGCAAACACTGAAGCTTTCTTT.